This T cell receptor beta chain was captured in a study of T cell responses to AZD1222 COVID-19 vaccine. Overall study findings and caveats: Just a handful of AZD1222 recipients were seropositive at baseline. Increased Spike-specific TCR breadth and depth were observed after two AZD1222 doses.

Assay used: immunoSEQ multiplex PCR; TCRdb lists only in-frame clones, some missing. The table has under 150,000 clones, over 75% seen once. This CDR3 is 13 amino acids long. Trimming pared 2 bases from V and 3 bases from J, leaving 9 bases between. Germline V lookup: CDR1 SGHRS, CDR2 YFSETQ. As to this clone: The antigen remains undetermined.

The receptor was isolated from an adult in good health. Source: peripheral blood, taken on day 0 of AZD1222 vaccination. J is TRBJ2-7 and V is TRBV5-1; a possible D gene is TRBD1 (6 bases). The CDR3, as DNA: TGCGCCAGCAGCTTTACAGGGAGCTACGAGCAGTACTTC. Encoded protein: CASSFTGSYEQYF.